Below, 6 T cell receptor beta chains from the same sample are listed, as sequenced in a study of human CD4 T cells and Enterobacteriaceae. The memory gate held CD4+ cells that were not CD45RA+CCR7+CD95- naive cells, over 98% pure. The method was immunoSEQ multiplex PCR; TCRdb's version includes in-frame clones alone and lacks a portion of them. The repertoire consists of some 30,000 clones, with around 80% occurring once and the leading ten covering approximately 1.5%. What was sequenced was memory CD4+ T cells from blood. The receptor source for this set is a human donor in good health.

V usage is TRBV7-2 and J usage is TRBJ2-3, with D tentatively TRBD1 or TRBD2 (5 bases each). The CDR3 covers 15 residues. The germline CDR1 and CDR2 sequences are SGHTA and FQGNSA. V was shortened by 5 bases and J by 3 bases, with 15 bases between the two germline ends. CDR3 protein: CASSRVGTVTDTQYF. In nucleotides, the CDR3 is TGTGCCAGCAGCAGGGTCGGGACGGTAACAGATACGCAGTATTTT. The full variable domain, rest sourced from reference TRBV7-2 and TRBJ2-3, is GAGVSQSPSNKVTEKGKDVELRCDPISGHTALYWYRQSLGQGLEFLIYFQGNSAPDKSGLPSDRFSAERTGGSVSTLTIQRTQQEDSAVYLCASSRVGTVTDTQYFGPGTRLTVL.

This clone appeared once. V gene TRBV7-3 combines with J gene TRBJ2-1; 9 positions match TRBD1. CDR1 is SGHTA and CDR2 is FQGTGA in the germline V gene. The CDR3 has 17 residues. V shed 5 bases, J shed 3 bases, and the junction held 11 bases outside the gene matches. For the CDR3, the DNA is TGTGCCAGCAGCGCAACCGGGACAGGGAGGCTCTACAATGAGCAGTTCTTC. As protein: CASSATGTGRLYNEQFF.

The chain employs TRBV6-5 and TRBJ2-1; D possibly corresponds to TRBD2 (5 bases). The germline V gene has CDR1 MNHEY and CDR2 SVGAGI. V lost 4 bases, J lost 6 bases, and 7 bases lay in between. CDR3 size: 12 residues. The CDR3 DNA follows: TGTGCCAGCAGTTTCCGGGGCAATGAGCAGTTCTTC. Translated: CASSFRGNEQFF.

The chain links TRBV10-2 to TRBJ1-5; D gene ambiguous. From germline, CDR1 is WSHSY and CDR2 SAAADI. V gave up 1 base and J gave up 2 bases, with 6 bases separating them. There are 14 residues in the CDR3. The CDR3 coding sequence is TGCGCCAGCAGTGAGTTCTCGGGCAATCAGCCCCAGCATTTT. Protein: CASSEFSGNQPQHF.

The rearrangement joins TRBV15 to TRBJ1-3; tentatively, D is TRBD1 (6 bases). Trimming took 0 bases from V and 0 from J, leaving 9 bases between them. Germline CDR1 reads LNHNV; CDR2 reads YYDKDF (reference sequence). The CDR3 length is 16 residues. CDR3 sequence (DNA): TGTGCCACCAGCAGAGATGCCAGGGGCTCTGGAAACACCATATATTTT. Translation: CATSRDARGSGNTIYF.

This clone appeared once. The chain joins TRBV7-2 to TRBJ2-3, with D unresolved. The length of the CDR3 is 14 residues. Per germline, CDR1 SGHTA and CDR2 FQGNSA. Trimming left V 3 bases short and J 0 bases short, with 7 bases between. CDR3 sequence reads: CASSLATSTDTQYF. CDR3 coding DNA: TGTGCCAGCAGCTTGGCTACTAGCACAGATACGCAGTATTTT.